This is a list of T cell receptor beta chains from one sample in a study of T-cell reconstitution after alpha-beta-depleted transplantation in children. Each CDR3 protein gets one entry after TCRdb re-called the PCR reads with MiXCR. The sample contains roughly 100,000 distinct CDR3 sequences, approximately 8% of which appear only once. This specimen was PBMCs, taken before TCRalphabeta/CD19-depleted stem cell transplant. The receptors here all came from a boy younger than 10 with acute lymphoblastic leukemia, due to receive a stem cell transplant. CDR3s include the opening cysteine and the closing phenylalanine or tryptophan. Each record gives: V gene, CDR3 protein.

V: TRBV6-5
CDR3: CASSYSLIGPYEQYF

V: TRBV7-2
CDR3: CASSADSHEQFF

V: TRBV12-3/TRBV12-4
CDR3: CASSPSGGCYEQYF

V: TRBV10-2
CDR3: CASSESGNNGYTF

V: TRBV20-1
CDR3: CSARGQRGTGELFF

V: TRBV2
CDR3: CASMTGPAGTGELFF

V: TRBV29-1
CDR3: CSVKGGQGQFF

V: TRBV29-1
CDR3: CSVGGTPGGYGYTF

V: TRBV12-3/TRBV12-4
CDR3: CASRSPWARGSPTDTQYF

V: TRBV7-8
CDR3: CASVRGAGNTVNEQFF

V: TRBV5-1
CDR3: CASSVGQGRIEAFF

V: TRBV7-2
CDR3: CASSLDAGELFF

V: TRBV19
CDR3: CASSEGYTEAFF

V: TRBV10-3
CDR3: CAISDVHRSINSPLHF

V: TRBV20-1
CDR3: CSAKLIAGGITDTQYF